The 5 T cell receptor beta chains reported below all come from one sample, sequenced in a study of T cell responses to AZD1222 COVID-19 vaccine. Libraries were prepared by immunoSEQ multiplex PCR; TCRdb keeps only in-frame clonotypes and omits some of them. Altogether some 100,000 clones are present, approximately 90% being singletons, with the ten largest covering 6.5% to 7.5%. This specimen consisted of peripheral blood, obtained 28 days after the second AZD1222 dose. These receptors came from an adult who received the AZD1222 COVID-19 vaccine.

The rearrangement links TRBV19 to TRBJ1-2; weak D call: TRBD1 (5 bases). This CDR3 region has 13 residues. In germline, CDR1 is LNHDA, CDR2 SQIVND (reference sequence). The V gene lost 3 bases and the J gene lost 6 bases, with 11 bases spanning the gap. This chain's CDR3 is CASSILAGNGYTF. The CDR3 DNA reads as TGTGCCAGTAGTATCTTAGCAGGGAATGGCTACACCTTC.

The chain employs TRBV10-3 and TRBJ2-7, with TRBD1 matching 9 bases. J lost 6 bases, V lost 6 bases, and 6 bases had no gene match. The CDR3 extends over 13 amino acids. CDR1 and CDR2 from the germline V gene are ENHRY and SYGVKD. CDR3 DNA: TGTGCCATCAGGGGGGACAGGGTAAGCGAGCAGTACTTC. Its protein is CAIRGDRVSEQYF.

A few counts support this clone. The J gene is TRBJ1-2, the V gene TRBV7-8; TRBD1 might be the D (6 bases). Per germline, CDR1 SGHVS and CDR2 FQNEAQ. The V end was cut by 5 bases, the J end by 4 bases, with 14 bases between. The CDR3 is 14 amino acids. The CDR3 DNA reads as TGTGCCAGCAGCCCAACGGGACAAAGCTATGGCTACACCTTC. The encoded protein is CASSPTGQSYGYTF.

J is TRBJ2-1 and V is TRBV7-9, with D perhaps being TRBD1 or TRBD2 (5 bases each). V gave up 5 bases and J gave up 9 bases, with 17 bases separating them. Germline values: CDR1 SEHNR, CDR2 FQNEAQ (reference sequence). The CDR3 extends over 14 amino acids. The CDR3 DNA follows: TGTGCCAGCAGCCCCAGGTTGGGGGTTTCTGAGCAGTTCTTC. Translating gives CASSPRLGVSEQFF.

The chain combines TRBV7-3 with TRBJ1-1; D is unresolved. The germline V and J ends were trimmed by 1 base and 1 base, with 4 bases remaining between them. The length of the CDR3 is 13 residues. From germline, CDR1 is SGHTA and CDR2 FQGTGA. CDR3 sequence: CASSLIENTEAFF. CDR3 nucleotides: TGTGCCAGCAGCTTAATAGAGAACACTGAAGCTTTCTTT.